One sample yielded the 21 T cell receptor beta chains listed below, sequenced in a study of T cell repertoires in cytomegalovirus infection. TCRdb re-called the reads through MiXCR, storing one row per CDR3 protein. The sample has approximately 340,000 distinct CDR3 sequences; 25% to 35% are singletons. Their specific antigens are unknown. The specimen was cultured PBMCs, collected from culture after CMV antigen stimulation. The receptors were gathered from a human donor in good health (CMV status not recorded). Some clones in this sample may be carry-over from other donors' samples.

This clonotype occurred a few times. CDR3 region: CASSLALGGIEQYF. The CDR3 DNA reads TGTGCCAGCAGTTTAGCGTTGGGGGGCATCGAGCAGTACTTC. This chain connects TRBV28 to TRBJ2-7; TRBD1 or TRBD2 may be the D gene (6 bases each). Germline lookup yields CDR1 MDHEN and CDR2 SYDVKM. Trimming removed 2 bases at V and 6 bases at J, with 14 bases between. The CDR3 consists of 14 residues.

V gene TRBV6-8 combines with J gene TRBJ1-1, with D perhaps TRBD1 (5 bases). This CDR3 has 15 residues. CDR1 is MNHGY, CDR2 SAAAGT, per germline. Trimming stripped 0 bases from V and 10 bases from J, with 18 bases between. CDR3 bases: TGTGCCAGCAGTTACTCATCCCAGGGTCTGATTAGAGCTTTCTTT. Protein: CASSYSSQGLIRAFF.

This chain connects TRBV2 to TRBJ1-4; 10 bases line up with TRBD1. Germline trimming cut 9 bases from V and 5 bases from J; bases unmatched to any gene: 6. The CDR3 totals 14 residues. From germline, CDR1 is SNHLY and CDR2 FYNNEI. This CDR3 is CARSRDRGNEKLFF. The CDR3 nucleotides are TGTGCCAGAAGTCGGGACAGGGGAAATGAAAAACTGTTTTTT.

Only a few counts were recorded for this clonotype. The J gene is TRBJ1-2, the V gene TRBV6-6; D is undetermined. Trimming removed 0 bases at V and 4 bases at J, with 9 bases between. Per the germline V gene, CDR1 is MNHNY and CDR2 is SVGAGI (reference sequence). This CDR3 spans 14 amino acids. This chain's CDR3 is CASSYSEGGYGYTF. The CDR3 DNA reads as TGTGCCAGCAGTTACTCGGAGGGCGGCTATGGCTACACCTTC.

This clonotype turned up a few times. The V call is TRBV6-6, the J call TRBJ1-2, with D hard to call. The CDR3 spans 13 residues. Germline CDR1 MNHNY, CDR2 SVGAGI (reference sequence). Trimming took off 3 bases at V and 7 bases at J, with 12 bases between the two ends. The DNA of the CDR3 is TGTGCCAGCAGTTATTACAACAACGGTGGCTACACCTTC. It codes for CASSYYNNGGYTF.

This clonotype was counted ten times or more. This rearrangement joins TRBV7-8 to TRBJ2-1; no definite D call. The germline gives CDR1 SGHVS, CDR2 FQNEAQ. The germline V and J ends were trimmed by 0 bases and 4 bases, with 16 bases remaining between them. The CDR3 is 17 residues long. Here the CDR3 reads CASSLALQVELYNEQFF. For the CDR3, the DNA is TGTGCCAGCAGCTTAGCGCTGCAGGTTGAGTTGTACAATGAGCAGTTCTTC.

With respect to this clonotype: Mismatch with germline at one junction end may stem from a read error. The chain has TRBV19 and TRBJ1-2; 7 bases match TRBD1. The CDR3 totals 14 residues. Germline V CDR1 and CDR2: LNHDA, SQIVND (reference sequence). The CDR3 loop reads CASGIRDSNYGYTF. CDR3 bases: TGTGCCAGTGGTATCCGGGACAGTAACTATGGCTACACCTTC.

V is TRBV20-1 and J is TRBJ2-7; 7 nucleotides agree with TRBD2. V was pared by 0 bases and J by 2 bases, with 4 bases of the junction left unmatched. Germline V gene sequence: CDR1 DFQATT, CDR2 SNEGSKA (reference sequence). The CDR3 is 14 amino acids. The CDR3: CSARESSGTYEQYF. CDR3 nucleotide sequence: TGCAGTGCTAGAGAGTCTAGCGGAACCTACGAGCAGTACTTC.

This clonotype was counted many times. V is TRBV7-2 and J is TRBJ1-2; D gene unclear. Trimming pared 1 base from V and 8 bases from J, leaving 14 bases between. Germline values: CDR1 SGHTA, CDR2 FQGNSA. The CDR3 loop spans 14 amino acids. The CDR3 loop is CASSLEEGRWGYTF. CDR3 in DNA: TGTGCCAGCAGCTTAGAAGAGGGCCGGTGGGGCTACACCTTC.

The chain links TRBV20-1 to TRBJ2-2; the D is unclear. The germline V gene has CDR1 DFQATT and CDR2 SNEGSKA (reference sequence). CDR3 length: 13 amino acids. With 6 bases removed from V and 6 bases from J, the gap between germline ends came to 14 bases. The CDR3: CSANPNSAGELFF. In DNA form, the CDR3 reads TGCAGTGCCAACCCAAACTCGGCCGGGGAGCTGTTTTTT.

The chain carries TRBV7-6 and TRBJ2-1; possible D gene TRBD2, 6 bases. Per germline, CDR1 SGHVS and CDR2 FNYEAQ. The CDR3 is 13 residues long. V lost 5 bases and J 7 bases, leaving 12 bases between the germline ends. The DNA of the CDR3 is TGTGCCAGCAGCCCCGGGACTCTGAATGAGCAGTTCTTC. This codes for CASSPGTLNEQFF.

CDR3 DNA sequence: TGTGCCAGTAGTACCCAGTCCTATGGCTACACCTTC. This translates into CASSTQSYGYTF. The V call is TRBV19, the J call TRBJ1-2; D not certain. Germline CDR1 and CDR2: LNHDA and SQIVND (reference sequence). Trimming removed 4 bases from V and 4 bases from J, with 7 bases in between. CDR3 length: 12 amino acids.

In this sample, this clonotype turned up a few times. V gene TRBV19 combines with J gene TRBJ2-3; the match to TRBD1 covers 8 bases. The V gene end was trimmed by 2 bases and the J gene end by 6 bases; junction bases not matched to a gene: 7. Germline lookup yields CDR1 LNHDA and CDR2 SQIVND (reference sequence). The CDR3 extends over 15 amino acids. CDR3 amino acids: CASSIYQGAADTQYF. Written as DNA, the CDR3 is TGTGCCAGTAGTATATATCAGGGGGCGGCGGATACGCAGTATTTT.

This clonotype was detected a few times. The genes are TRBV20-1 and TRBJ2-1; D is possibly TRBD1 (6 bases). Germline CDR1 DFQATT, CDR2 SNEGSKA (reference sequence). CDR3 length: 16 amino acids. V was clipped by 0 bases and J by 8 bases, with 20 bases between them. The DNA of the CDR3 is TGCAGTGCTAGAGATTTTCCCGTGGGGGCCATAGATGAGCAGTTCTTC. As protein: CSARDFPVGAIDEQFF.

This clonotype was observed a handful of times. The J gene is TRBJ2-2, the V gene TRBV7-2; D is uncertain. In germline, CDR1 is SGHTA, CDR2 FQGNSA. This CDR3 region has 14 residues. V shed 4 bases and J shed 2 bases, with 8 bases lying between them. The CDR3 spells CASSSGINTGELFF. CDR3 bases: TGTGCCAGCAGCTCCGGCATCAACACCGGGGAGCTGTTTTTT.

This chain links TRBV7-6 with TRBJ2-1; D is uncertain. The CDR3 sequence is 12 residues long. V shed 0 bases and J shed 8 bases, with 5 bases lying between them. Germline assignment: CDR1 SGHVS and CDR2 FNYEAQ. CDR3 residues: CASSLALDEQFF. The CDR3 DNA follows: TGTGCCAGCAGCTTAGCGTTGGATGAGCAGTTCTTC.

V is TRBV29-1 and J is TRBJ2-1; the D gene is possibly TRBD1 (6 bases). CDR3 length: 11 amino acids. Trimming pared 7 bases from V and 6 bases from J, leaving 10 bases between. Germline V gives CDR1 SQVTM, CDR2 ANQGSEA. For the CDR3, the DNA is TGCAGCGGCGGACAGTTCAATGAGCAGTTCTTC. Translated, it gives CSGGQFNEQFF.

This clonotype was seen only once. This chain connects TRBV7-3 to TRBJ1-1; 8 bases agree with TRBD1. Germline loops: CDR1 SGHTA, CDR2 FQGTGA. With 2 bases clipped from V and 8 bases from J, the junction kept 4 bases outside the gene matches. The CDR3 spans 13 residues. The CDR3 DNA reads TGTGCCAGCAGCTTAGCAGGGGGCAGAGAAGCTTTCTTT. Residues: CASSLAGGREAFF. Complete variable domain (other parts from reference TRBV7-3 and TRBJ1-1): GAGVSQTPSNKVTEKGKYVELRCDPISGHTALYWYRQSLGQGPEFLIYFQGTGAADDSGLPNDRFFAVRPEGSVSTLKIQRTERGDSAVYLCASSLAGGREAFFGQGTRLTVV.

CDR3 DNA sequence: TGTGCCAGCAGTTTAGGGACGTACTCCTACAATGAGCAGTTCTTC. Translated, it gives CASSLGTYSYNEQFF. The chain has TRBV12-3 or TRBV12-4 and TRBJ2-1; no reliable D call. Trimming took off 1 base at V and 0 bases at J, with 7 bases between the two ends. The CDR3 covers 15 residues.

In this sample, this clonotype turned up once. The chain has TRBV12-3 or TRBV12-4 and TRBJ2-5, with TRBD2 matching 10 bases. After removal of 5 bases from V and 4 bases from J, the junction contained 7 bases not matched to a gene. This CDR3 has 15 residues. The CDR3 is CASSGLLAGRETQYF. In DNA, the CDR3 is TGTGCCAGCAGTGGATTACTAGCGGGGAGAGAGACCCAGTACTTC.

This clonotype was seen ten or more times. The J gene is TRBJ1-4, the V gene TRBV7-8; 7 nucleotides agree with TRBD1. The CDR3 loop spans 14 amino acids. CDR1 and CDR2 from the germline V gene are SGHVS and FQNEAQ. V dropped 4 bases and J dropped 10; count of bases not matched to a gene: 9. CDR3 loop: CASSSRQGTGKLFF. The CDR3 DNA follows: TGTGCCAGCAGCTCAAGACAGGGTACAGGAAAACTGTTTTTT.